This entry lists 7 T cell receptor beta chains sequenced from one sample in a study of Graves' ophthalmopathy and Graves' hyperthyroidism. The study amplified TCR beta CDR3 regions using RNA transcripts. The library came from an HTBI-primed first-round RT-PCR and a second-round multiplex PCR. MiXCR was run by TCRdb on the multiplex PCR reads, yielding one entry per CDR3 protein. The sample holds 260,000 or so distinct CDR3 sequences; 45% are singletons and the top ten take less than 50%. Sample: peripheral blood. The receptors were gathered from an adult man with Graves' ophthalmopathy.

The rearrangement links TRBV7-6 to TRBJ2-5, with D perhaps matching TRBD2 (5 bases). The V end lost 6 bases, the J end lost 1 base, and 12 bases lay between the germline ends. CDR1 is SGHVS and CDR2 is FNYEAQ in the germline V gene. The CDR3 length is 14 residues. Here the CDR3 reads CASSSTRGQETQYF. CDR3 DNA sequence: TGTGCCAGCAGTTCCACTAGAGGCCAAGAGACCCAGTACTTC.

In its sample, this clonotype was seen a few times. The chain joins TRBV20-1 to TRBJ2-5; no reliable D call. The germline gives CDR1 DFQATT, CDR2 SNEGSKA (reference sequence). V dropped 1 base and J dropped 9 bases, with 18 bases sitting between them. The CDR3 covers 14 residues. The CDR3 coding sequence is TGCAGTGCTAGAGTAACTGTCCCGAGAGATTCCCAGTACTTC. Protein product: CSARVTVPRDSQYF.

This clonotype has at least ten counts. The chain links TRBV29-1 to TRBJ1-1; TRBD1 might be the D (6 bases). The CDR3 sequence is 14 residues long. The V and J ends lost 3 bases and 11 bases respectively, with 22 bases between them. Germline V lookup: CDR1 SQVTM, CDR2 ANQGSEA. As DNA, the CDR3 is TGCAGCGTTGATTACGGGATGGGGGCCGTAAGGGCTTTCTTT. Translating it yields CSVDYGMGAVRAFF.

This clonotype was found a few times. The CDR3 loop reads CSVGKGSSYEQYF. The CDR3 DNA is TGCAGCGTTGGAAAAGGGTCCTCCTACGAGCAGTACTTC. The chain carries TRBV29-1 and TRBJ2-7; D ambiguous. The CDR3 has 13 residues. Germline loops: CDR1 SQVTM, CDR2 ANQGSEA. V was cut by 4 bases and J by 0 bases, with 10 bases left in between.

V and J are TRBV28 and TRBJ1-4; D gene ambiguous. Germline loops: CDR1 MDHEN, CDR2 SYDVKM. V lost 4 bases and J 8 bases, leaving 17 bases between the germline ends. The CDR3 is 15 residues long. CDR3: CASSSPGVVEEKLFF. CDR3 coding DNA: TGTGCCAGCAGTTCCCCCGGGGTCGTAGAAGAAAAACTGTTTTTT.

This clonotype was detected only a few times. The rearrangement joins TRBV7-9 to TRBJ2-7; tentative D call: TRBD1 (7 bases). Germline CDR1 SEHNR, CDR2 FQNEAQ (reference sequence). The CDR3 extends over 18 amino acids. V gave up 3 bases and J gave up 0 bases, with 21 bases separating them. CDR3 coding DNA: TGTGCCAGCAGCTTGGAGGACAGGCTAGCGCCTAGCTCCTACGAGCAGTACTTC. This gives the protein CASSLEDRLAPSSYEQYF.

The gene calls are TRBV10-1 and TRBJ1-2; weak D call: TRBD1 (5 bases). V dropped 5 bases and J dropped 8 bases, with 24 bases sitting between them. Germline V CDR1 and CDR2: WNHNN, SYGVQD (reference sequence). The CDR3 is made up of 16 amino acids. For the CDR3, the DNA is TGCGCCAGCAGTCCTATCCGGGACCCACCAGAGGGGGGCTACACCTTC. Translating gives CASSPIRDPPEGGYTF.